These T cell receptor beta chains were read from a single sample in a study of human T cells and chemical hapten exposure. TCRdb re-derived calls from the RACE reads in MiXCR, one entry per CDR3 protein. Of around 330,000 distinct CDR3 sequences in the sample, approximately 5.8% were seen once. The sample here was whole blood, taken in connection with sensitization to the hapten diphenylcyclopropenone (DPC). The origin of the receptors is a woman aged 18 to 35 with alopecia areata. Some clones in this sample may be carry-over from other donors' samples. The CDR3 runs from the conserved cysteine through the conserved F or W. Fields, in order: CDR3 DNA, CDR3 protein, D gene, V gene, J gene, clone size. D genes are given only for firm matches. Rows may omit the clone size; those that give it use once, few, many or a size class.

DNA: TGTGCCAGCAGCGGGACAGGGGGCGGTTTAGAGACCCAGTACTTC
CDR3: CASSGTGGGLETQYF
D: TRBD1
V: TRBV7-2
J: TRBJ2-5
size: NA

DNA: TGTGCCAGCAGCTTAGGATCGTTTACCCAGTTCTTC
CDR3: CASSLGSFTQFF
D: NA
V: TRBV13
J: TRBJ2-1
size: many

DNA: TGTGCCACCAGCAGAGAGGCGGCTGCCTCTGGAAACACCATATATTTT
CDR3: CATSREAAASGNTIYF
D: NA
V: TRBV15
J: TRBJ1-3
size: NA

DNA: TGTGCCAGCAGCCCCCAGGCCAAGCGAGGGGAGACCCAGTACTTC
CDR3: CASSPQAKRGETQYF
D: NA
V: TRBV7-2
J: TRBJ2-5
size: many

DNA: TGTGCCAGCAGTCGTGGTCCGGCCCCGATGGAGTATTTT
CDR3: CASSRGPAPMEYF
D: NA
V: TRBV12-3/TRBV12-4
J: TRBJ2-3
size: many

DNA: TGCGCCAGCAGCCCCCAACGCAGGGATGAAAAACTGTTTTTT
CDR3: CASSPQRRDEKLFF
D: NA
V: TRBV4-3
J: TRBJ1-4
size: NA

DNA: TGTGCCAGCAGCTTAGGCCCATGGCACGCCAGGGCCACAATTGATACGCAGTATTTT
CDR3: CASSLGPWHARATIDTQYF
D: NA
V: TRBV7-9
J: TRBJ2-3
size: few

DNA: TGCGCCAGCAGCTTGGATAATGACCGAATTAACTATGGCTACACCTTC
CDR3: CASSLDNDRINYGYTF
D: NA
V: TRBV5-1
J: TRBJ1-2
size: many

DNA: TGCAGCGTTGTCGGTTCAGGGGTTGAGCATTTT
CDR3: CSVVGSGVEHF
D: NA
V: TRBV29-1
J: TRBJ1-5
size: many

DNA: TGCGCCAGCAGCCCCCCTAACATTGATGAGCAGTTCTTC
CDR3: CASSPPNIDEQFF
D: NA
V: TRBV4-1
J: TRBJ2-1
size: NA

DNA: TGTGCCAGCAGCCCGGACCCCTCGGTACCAGATACGCAGTATTTT
CDR3: CASSPDPSVPDTQYF
D: NA
V: TRBV3-1
J: TRBJ2-3
size: few

DNA: TGCAGCGTTCAGTTTGGAAACACCATATATTTT
CDR3: CSVQFGNTIYF
D: NA
V: TRBV29-1
J: TRBJ1-3
size: few

DNA: TGTGCCAGCGAGTGGGAAAACAATGAGCAGTTCTTC
CDR3: CASEWENNEQFF
D: NA
V: TRBV2
J: TRBJ2-1
size: many

DNA: TGTGCCAGCAGCCAAATGGGAGGTCACGAAAACATTCAGTACTTC
CDR3: CASSQMGGHENIQYF
D: NA
V: TRBV7-8
J: TRBJ2-4
size: NA

DNA: TGCAGTGCTAGAAGGGACAATGAGCAGTTCTTC
CDR3: CSARRDNEQFF
D: NA
V: TRBV20-1
J: TRBJ2-1
size: NA

DNA: TGTGCCAGCAGCCCATTGGCCAGGGGGAATGGAAACACCATATATTTT
CDR3: CASSPLARGNGNTIYF
D: TRBD1
V: TRBV12-3/TRBV12-4
J: TRBJ1-3
size: many